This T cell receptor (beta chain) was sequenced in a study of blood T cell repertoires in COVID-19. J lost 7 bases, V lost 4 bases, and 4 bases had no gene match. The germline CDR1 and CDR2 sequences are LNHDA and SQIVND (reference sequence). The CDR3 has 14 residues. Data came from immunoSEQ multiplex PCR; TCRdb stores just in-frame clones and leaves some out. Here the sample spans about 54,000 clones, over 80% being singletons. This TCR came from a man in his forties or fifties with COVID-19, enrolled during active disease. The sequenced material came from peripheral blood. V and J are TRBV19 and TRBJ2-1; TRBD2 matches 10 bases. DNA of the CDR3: TGTGCCAGTAGTACTAGCGGGGGAAGGAATGAGCAGTTCTTC. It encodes CASSTSGGRNEQFF.